Presented here are 30 T cell receptor beta chains from one specimen sequenced in a study of CD8 T cells in Susac syndrome. cDNA came from about 0.46 to 1 ug RNA primed by random hexamers. TCRdb re-called the immunoSEQ multiplex PCR reads through MiXCR, storing one row per CDR3 protein. The sample records about 210,000 distinct CDR3 sequences, about 96% being singletons. Sequencing used CD4+ T cells from PBMCs. Every receptor here comes from a human donor with multiple sclerosis.

The chain has TRBV27 and TRBJ2-2, with D maybe TRBD2 (6 bases). Between the trimmed V and J ends, which lost 2 bases and 6 bases, there was a span of 19 bases. The CDR3 runs 17 residues. Germline V gene sequence: CDR1 MNHEY, CDR2 SMNVEV (reference sequence). CDR3 sequence: CASSLTGTFLGAGELFF. CDR3 DNA: TGTGCCAGCAGTTTAACCGGGACTTTCCTTGGGGCCGGGGAGCTGTTTTTT.

The rearrangement uses TRBV30 and TRBJ1-5; 9 bases are shared with TRBD1. This CDR3 is built from 14 residues. CDR1 GTSNPN and CDR2 SVGIG come from the germline V gene (reference sequence). The V gene end was trimmed by 4 bases and the J gene end by 6 bases; junction bases not matched to a gene: 7. CDR3 loop: CAWTPTGGSQPQHF. The CDR3 DNA sequence: TGTGCCTGGACGCCCACAGGGGGCTCTCAGCCCCAGCATTTT.

CDR3 loop: CASSPRGLRQTQYF. CDR3 nucleotide sequence: TGTGCCAGCAGTCCTCGGGGACTAAGACAGACCCAGTACTTC. The chain couples TRBV28 to TRBJ2-5, with 7 positions matching TRBD2. V trimming: 5 bases; J trimming: 6 bases; junction bases outside the gene matches: 9. Germline V lookup: CDR1 MDHEN, CDR2 SYDVKM. There are 14 residues in the CDR3.

This chain joins TRBV7-3 and TRBJ2-2; 7 bases agree with TRBD1. The CDR3 has 15 amino acids. With V trimmed by 5 bases and J by 4 bases, 7 bases remained unmatched. CDR1 and CDR2 (germline): SGHTA, FQGTGA. The CDR3 spells CASSLQGKSTGELFF. The CDR3 nucleotides are TGTGCCAGCAGCCTACAGGGGAAGAGCACCGGGGAGCTGTTTTTT.

The chain couples TRBV5-1 to TRBJ2-7; 12 positions agree with TRBD1. This CDR3 comprises 16 residues. Germline V gene sequence: CDR1 SGHRS, CDR2 YFSETQ. After removal of 7 bases from V and 3 bases from J, the junction contained 11 bases not matched to a gene. DNA of the CDR3: TGCGCCAGCTCACAGACCGGGACAGGGGGCTTCTACGAGCAGTACTTC. It encodes CASSQTGTGGFYEQYF.

The chain is built from TRBV5-4 and TRBJ1-1; D remains ambiguous. The V gene lost 7 bases and the J gene lost 2 bases, with 15 bases spanning the gap. The CDR3 runs 14 residues. CDR1 is SGHNT, CDR2 YYREEE, per germline (reference sequence). The CDR3 nucleotides are TGTGCCAGCCGACGAGGGTTCCTAAACACTGAAGCTTTCTTT. Translated, it gives CASRRGFLNTEAFF.

J is TRBJ2-5 and V is TRBV6-2 or TRBV6-3, with D possibly being TRBD1 or TRBD2 (5 bases each). Germline CDR1 reads MNHEY; CDR2 reads SVGEGT. There are 16 residues in the CDR3. The V and J ends lost 1 base and 3 bases respectively, with 15 bases between them. The DNA of the CDR3 is TGTGCCAGCAGTTACTTTCGTGGGAGAGGGGAAGAGACCCAGTACTTC. Translation gives CASSYFRGRGEETQYF.

The chain combines TRBV29-1 with TRBJ2-7; D possibly corresponds to TRBD2 (6 bases). This CDR3 region has 13 residues. Per germline, CDR1 SQVTM and CDR2 ANQGSEA. Between the trimmed V and J ends, which lost 2 bases and 6 bases, there was a span of 14 bases. DNA for the CDR3: TGCAGCGTTGAAATATCTAGCGCGGGCGAGCAGTACTTC. It is translated as CSVEISSAGEQYF.

The chain employs TRBV30 and TRBJ2-5, with 11 bases matching TRBD1. CDR3 size: 12 residues. V trimming: 5 bases; J trimming: 7 bases; junction bases outside the gene matches: 3. Germline assignment: CDR1 GTSNPN and CDR2 SVGIG (reference sequence). The CDR3 here is CAWGTGGRTQYF. CDR3 DNA: TGTGCCTGGGGGACAGGGGGACGGACCCAGTACTTC.

The genes are TRBV28 and TRBJ1-2; TRBD1 aligns across 10 bases. V shed 11 bases and J 9 bases; nucleotides not matched to a gene: 9. The CDR3 covers 12 residues. Germline assignment: CDR1 MDHEN and CDR2 SYDVKM. Here the CDR3 reads CAAGTGDLRYTF. CDR3 sequence (DNA): TGTGCCGCAGGGACAGGGGATCTTCGCTACACCTTC.

The chain carries TRBV5-1 and TRBJ1-2, with D unclear. The CDR3 is 14 residues long. V lost 1 base, J lost 5 bases, and 12 bases lay in between. CDR1 is SGHRS and CDR2 is YFSETQ in the germline V gene. CDR3 region: CASSLTDGVYGYTF. CDR3 in DNA: TGCGCCAGCAGCTTGACGGACGGAGTATATGGCTACACCTTC.

The chain couples TRBV30 to TRBJ2-2; D ambiguous. The V gene lost 4 bases and the J gene lost 6 bases, with 9 bases spanning the gap. This CDR3 comprises 12 residues. In germline, CDR1 is GTSNPN, CDR2 SVGIG (reference sequence). The CDR3 region is CAWNPGAGELFF. The CDR3 nucleotides are TGTGCCTGGAATCCTGGGGCCGGGGAGCTGTTTTTT.

The chain joins TRBV5-6 to TRBJ1-6, with a tentative D call TRBD1 (6 bases). The CDR3 covers 14 residues. Germline CDR1 reads SGHDT; CDR2 reads YYEEEE. Trimming cost V 3 bases and J 9 bases, with 13 bases left between them. CDR3 nucleotide sequence: TGTGCCAGCAGCTGGGGGCGGTTCAGTTCACCCCTCCACTTT. It yields the protein CASSWGRFSSPLHF.

The V gene is TRBV27, the J gene TRBJ2-7, with D possibly being TRBD1 (6 bases). Germline V gives CDR1 MNHEY, CDR2 SMNVEV (reference sequence). With 11 bases removed from V and 0 bases from J, the gap between germline ends came to 17 bases. The CDR3 has 14 amino acids. The CDR3: CASRQEDDSYEQYF. CDR3 bases: TGTGCCTCCAGACAGGAAGACGACTCCTACGAGCAGTACTTC.

The chain is built from TRBV5-1 and TRBJ2-5, with TRBD2 as a possible D gene (5 bases). Trimming removed 0 bases at V and 5 bases at J, with 11 bases between. Germline-derived CDR1 and CDR2 are SGHRS and YFSETQ. The CDR3 spans 14 residues. CDR3 loop: CASSLGLRGETQYF. CDR3 nucleotide sequence: TGCGCCAGCAGCTTGGGCCTTCGCGGGGAGACCCAGTACTTC.

The V call is TRBV29-1, the J call TRBJ2-1, with a tentative D call TRBD2 (6 bases). Germline-derived CDR1 and CDR2 are SQVTM and ANQGSEA. There are 14 residues in the CDR3. Trimming removed 6 bases from V and 4 bases from J, with 16 bases in between. The CDR3 loop is CSVGLGGAYNEQFF. CDR3 in DNA: TGCAGCGTGGGTTTGGGGGGAGCGTACAATGAGCAGTTCTTC.

The rearrangement joins TRBV20-1 to TRBJ2-5, with 7 bases that match TRBD2. The CDR3 runs 14 residues. V dropped 6 bases and J dropped 1; count of bases not matched to a gene: 8. Per germline, CDR1 DFQATT and CDR2 SNEGSKA (reference sequence). For the CDR3, the DNA is TGCAGTGCCCGAGGGCGGGAGTCCCAAGAGACCCAGTACTTC. Its protein product is CSARGRESQETQYF.

This rearrangement joins TRBV24-1 to TRBJ2-3; no clear D gene. V lost 6 bases, J lost 5 bases, and 11 bases lay in between. Germline V gene lookup returns CDR1 KGHDR and CDR2 SFDVKD. The CDR3 is 13 amino acids. The DNA of the CDR3 is TGTGCCACCAGTAACCCCGGCGGAGATACGCAGTATTTT. Its translation: CATSNPGGDTQYF.

The gene calls are TRBV13 and TRBJ2-7; possibly TRBD1 or TRBD2 for D (5 bases each). V was cut by 5 bases and J by 8 bases, with 25 bases left in between. The CDR3 length is 16 residues. Germline V CDR1 and CDR2: PRHDT, FYEKMQ (reference sequence). The CDR3 DNA reads as TGTGCCAGCAGCCCCGGCGGACCGGGACGGTCGTCGAAGCAGTACTTC. It encodes CASSPGGPGRSSKQYF. Full variable domain (remainder filled in from reference TRBV13 and TRBJ2-7): AAGVIQSPRHLIKEKRETATLKCYPIPRHDTVYWYQQGPGQDPQFLISFYEKMQSDKGSIPDRFSAQQFSDYHSELNMSSLELGDSALYFCASSPGGPGRSSKQYFGPGTRLTVT.

The rearrangement uses TRBV9 and TRBJ1-3; TRBD1 aligns across 9 bases. J was trimmed by 5 bases and V by 3 bases; bases with no gene match: 3. CDR1 is SGDLS, CDR2 YYNGEE, per germline. CDR3 size: 14 residues. The CDR3 sequence is CASSGGQGRNTIYF. As DNA, the CDR3 is TGTGCCAGCAGCGGGGGACAGGGAAGAAACACCATATATTTT.

V usage is TRBV5-4 and J usage is TRBJ2-2; D gene unclear. The ends were cut back, 2 bases at V and 1 base at J, with 9 bases in the middle. The CDR3 is 15 amino acids. Germline CDR1 is SGHNT and CDR2 is YYREEE (reference sequence). CDR3 region: CASSLSGRNTGELFF. The CDR3 coding sequence is TGTGCCAGCAGCTTATCCGGACGGAACACCGGGGAGCTGTTTTTT.

The rearrangement joins TRBV30 to TRBJ1-1; D not certain. The CDR3 runs to 11 residues. The germline CDR1 and CDR2 sequences are GTSNPN and SVGIG (reference sequence). Trimming left V 1 base short and J 10 bases short, with 10 bases between. The CDR3 nucleotides are TGTGCCTGGAGTGGTGGCCGCGGAGCTTTCTTT. It encodes CAWSGGRGAFF.

V is TRBV20-1 and J is TRBJ2-5; no clear D gene. This CDR3 region has 13 residues. V lost 6 bases and J lost 2, with 13 bases in between. Germline loops: CDR1 DFQATT, CDR2 SNEGSKA (reference sequence). In DNA, the CDR3 is TGCAGTGCGTCTTACAGAACACAAGAGACCCAGTACTTC. Its translation is CSASYRTQETQYF.

J is TRBJ2-6 and V is TRBV2, with D possibly matching TRBD2 (6 bases). This CDR3 is 17 amino acids long. Trimming took 5 bases from V and 1 from J, leaving 15 bases between them. Germline V gives CDR1 SNHLY, CDR2 FYNNEI. CDR3 sequence reads: CASSQGLIQSGANVLTF. Written as DNA, the CDR3 is TGTGCCAGCAGTCAGGGACTTATCCAATCTGGGGCCAACGTCCTGACTTTC.

The rearrangement links TRBV5-1 to TRBJ2-7; D not certain. This CDR3 is 13 amino acids long. The germline gives CDR1 SGHRS, CDR2 YFSETQ. The V end was cut by 4 bases, the J end by 0 bases, with 8 bases between. The CDR3 reads CASSLTDSYEQYF. Written as DNA, the CDR3 is TGCGCCAGCAGCCTGACGGACTCCTACGAGCAGTACTTC.

The rearrangement joins TRBV30 to TRBJ1-2; D remains ambiguous. The CDR3 extends over 12 amino acids. Germline CDR1 and CDR2: GTSNPN and SVGIG (reference sequence). V was cut by 5 bases and J by 2 bases, with 9 bases left in between. CDR3 loop: CAWLTENYGYTF. The DNA for the CDR3 is TGTGCCTGGCTCACAGAAAACTATGGCTACACCTTC.

The chain uses TRBV7-9 and TRBJ2-1; unclear D gene. Trimming left V 1 base short and J 3 bases short, with 4 bases between. Per the germline V gene, CDR1 is SEHNR and CDR2 is FQNEAQ (reference sequence). This CDR3 is 13 amino acids long. CDR3 sequence reads: CASSLDFYNEQFF. The CDR3 DNA sequence: TGTGCCAGCAGCTTAGACTTCTACAATGAGCAGTTCTTC. Based on the CDR3 plus reference TRBV7-9 and TRBJ2-1, the full variable domain is DTGVSQNPRHKITKRGQNVTFRCDPISEHNRLYWYRQTLGQGPEFLTYFQNEAQLEKSRLLSDRFSAERPKGSFSTLEIQRTEQGDSAMYLCASSLDFYNEQFFGPGTRLTVL.

The rearrangement links TRBV4-2 to TRBJ2-7; 9 bases line up with TRBD2. V lost 0 bases and J lost 3; bases outside the gene matches: 18. The CDR3 runs 20 residues. CDR1 is LGHNA and CDR2 is YNFKEQ in the germline V gene. In DNA, the CDR3 is TGTGCCAGCAGCCAAGATCTAGCGGGGAGCTCCTCAGGCGGGATCTACGAGCAGTACTTC. This sequence encodes CASSQDLAGSSSGGIYEQYF.

The chain employs TRBV19 and TRBJ1-2, with D hard to call. This CDR3 is built from 13 residues. Per the germline V gene, CDR1 is LNHDA and CDR2 is SQIVND (reference sequence). Trimming took 4 bases from V and 8 from J, leaving 14 bases between them. CDR3 in DNA: TGTGCCAGTAGTAGCCCGGACGCGTGGGGCTACACCTTC. Its translation: CASSSPDAWGYTF.

The V gene is TRBV12-3 or TRBV12-4, the J gene TRBJ2-1; 7 bases are shared with TRBD2. The J segment lost 2 bases and the V segment lost 6 bases, leaving 1 base of the junction unmatched. The CDR3 covers 13 residues. CDR3 nucleotides: TGTGCCAGCAGCCGGGGGGCCTACAATGAGCAGTTCTTC. Translating it yields CASSRGAYNEQFF.